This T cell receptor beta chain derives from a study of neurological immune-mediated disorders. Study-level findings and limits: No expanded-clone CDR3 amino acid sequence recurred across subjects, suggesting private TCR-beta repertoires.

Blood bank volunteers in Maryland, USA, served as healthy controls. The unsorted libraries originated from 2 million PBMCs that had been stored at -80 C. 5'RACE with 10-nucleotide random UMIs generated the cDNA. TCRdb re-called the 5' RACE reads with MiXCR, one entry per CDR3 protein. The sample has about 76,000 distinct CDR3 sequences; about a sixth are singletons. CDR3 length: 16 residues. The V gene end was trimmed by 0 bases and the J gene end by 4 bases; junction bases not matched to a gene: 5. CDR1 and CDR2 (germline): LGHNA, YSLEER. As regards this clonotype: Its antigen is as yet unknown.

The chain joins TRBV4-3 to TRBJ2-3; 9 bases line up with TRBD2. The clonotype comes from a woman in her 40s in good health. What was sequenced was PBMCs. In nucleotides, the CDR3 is TGCGCCAGCAGCCAAGAGGCGGGGGGGCTGGCAGATACGCAGTATTTT. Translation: CASSQEAGGLADTQYF.